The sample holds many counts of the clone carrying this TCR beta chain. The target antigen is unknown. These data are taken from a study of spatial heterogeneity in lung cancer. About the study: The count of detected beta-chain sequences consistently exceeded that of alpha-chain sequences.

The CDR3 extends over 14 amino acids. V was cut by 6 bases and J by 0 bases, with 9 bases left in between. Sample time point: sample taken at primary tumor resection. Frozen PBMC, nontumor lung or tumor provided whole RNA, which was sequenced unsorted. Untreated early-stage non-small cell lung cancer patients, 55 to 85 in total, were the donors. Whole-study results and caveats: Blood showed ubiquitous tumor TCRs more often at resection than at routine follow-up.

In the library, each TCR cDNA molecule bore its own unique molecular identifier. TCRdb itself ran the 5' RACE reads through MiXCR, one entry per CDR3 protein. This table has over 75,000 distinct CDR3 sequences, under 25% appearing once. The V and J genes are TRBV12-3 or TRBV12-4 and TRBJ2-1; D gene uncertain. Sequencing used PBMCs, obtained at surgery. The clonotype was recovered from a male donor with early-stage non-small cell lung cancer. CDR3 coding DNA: TGTGCCAGCAGAGGAGCTGACTCCTACAATGAGCAGTTCTTC. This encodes CASRGADSYNEQFF.